This T cell receptor beta chain was observed in a study of T cell responses to AZD1222 COVID-19 vaccine. CDR3 size: 16 residues. Germline values: CDR1 ENHRY, CDR2 SYGVKD. J gave up 3 bases and V 2 bases, and 2 bases lay outside the gene matches. The repertoire was sequenced with immunoSEQ multiplex PCR; TCRdb's copy has only in-frame clones and lacks some. The data contain roughly 140,000 clones, 88% of them singletons. This TCR was sampled from an adult in good health. The starting material was peripheral blood, obtained on day 0 of AZD1222 vaccination. The chain is built from TRBV10-3 and TRBJ1-5; 12 bases match TRBD1. As DNA, the CDR3 is TGTGCCATCAGTGAGGGGGACAGGGGGCTCAATCAGCCCCAGCATTTT. Translating gives CAISEGDRGLNQPQHF.